This TCR beta chain was retrieved from a study of siplizumab effects on memory and regulatory T cells. Study-wide points: Neither a naive nor a memory phenotype was assignable to roughly 80-95% of proliferating CD4+ or CD8+ clones. Siplizumab significantly reduced alloreactive sequences traceable to unstimulated CD4+ memory cells. Both greater diversity than memory cells and a major contribution to the alloresponse seemed to characterize naive T cells.

Method: immunoSEQ multiplex PCR; TCRdb's copy keeps in-frame clones and lacks some. The repertoire holds 85,000 to 90,000 clones, with around 90% as singletons. Germline CDR1 MNHEY, CDR2 SVGAGI. V was clipped by 4 bases and J by 6 bases, with 11 bases between them. The CDR3 covers 13 residues. As concerns this clone: Its antigen is unidentified.

This clonotype originated in a human donor in good health. J is TRBJ2-3 and V is TRBV6-5; D is tentatively TRBD1 or TRBD2 (5 bases each). Sequenced: CD4+ T cells sorted from blood. The CDR3 sequence: CASSSGDVDTQYF. CDR3 DNA sequence: TGTGCCAGCAGTTCTGGGGACGTGGATACGCAGTATTTT.